The sequence of this T cell receptor (beta chain) was determined in a study of blood T cell repertoires in COVID-19. Across the study: From T cells, B-cell-depleted T cells, or PBMCs came the material, which was cDNA or gDNA.

Study processing details: How many nucleated cells were present was estimated from reference gene primer amplification. Clones were read by immunoSEQ multiplex PCR, and TCRdb kept only the in-frame ones, dropping some. Clonal size and the V and J genes are those of that table, whereas D and trimming came from the DNA. The sample holds under 250,000 clones, 70% to 85% seen once. Ages ranged from about 18 to 89 years, with residence in around 24 US areas. Two negative PCRs, clearance, or symptom resolution had been documented for recovered Cohort 3 donors. The CDR3 has 16 amino acids. V lost 0 bases to trimming and J lost 0 bases; unmatched junction nucleotides: 5. Germline assignment: CDR1 SGHRS and CDR2 YFSETQ.

The sequence derives from a woman aged 60 to 75 who had recovered from COVID-19. The rearrangement joins TRBV5-1 to TRBJ2-5, with 7 bases aligning to TRBD2. The sample comprised PBMCs or T cells enriched from blood (not recorded which). CDR3 region: CASSLGDYKYQETQYF. CDR3 in DNA: TGCGCCAGCAGCTTGGGGGACTACAAGTACCAAGAGACCCAGTACTTC.